This note documents a single TCR beta chain sequence. Data came from immunoSEQ multiplex PCR; TCRdb stores just in-frame clones and leaves some out. The table lists a few million clones, over 90% of them singletons, with 0.39% in the top ten. These data are taken from a study of shared clonotypes between healthy human individuals. V trimming: 4 bases; J trimming: 3 bases; junction bases outside the gene matches: 4. Germline-derived CDR1 and CDR2 are MNHNS and SASEGT. The CDR3 loop spans 14 amino acids. This TCR was sampled from a man aged 18 to 30 in good health. Some clones in this sample may be carry-over from other donors' samples. V is TRBV6-1 and J is TRBJ2-7; 9 bases fit TRBD1. The sample taken for sequencing was naive CD4+ T cells from PBMCs. The subset: CD45RA+ positively selected. Here the CDR3 reads CASSVQGAVYEQYF. CDR3 sequence (DNA): TGTGCCAGCAGTGTACAGGGGGCAGTCTACGAGCAGTACTTC.